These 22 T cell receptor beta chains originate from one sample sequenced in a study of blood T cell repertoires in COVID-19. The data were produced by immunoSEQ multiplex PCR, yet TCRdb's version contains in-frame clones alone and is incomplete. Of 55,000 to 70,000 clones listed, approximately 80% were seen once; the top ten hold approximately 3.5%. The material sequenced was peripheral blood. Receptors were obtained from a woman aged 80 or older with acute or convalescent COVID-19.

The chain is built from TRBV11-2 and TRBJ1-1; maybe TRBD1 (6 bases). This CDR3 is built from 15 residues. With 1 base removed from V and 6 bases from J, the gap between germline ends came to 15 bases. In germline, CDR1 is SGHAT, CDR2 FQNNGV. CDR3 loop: CASSLVRPRGSEAFF. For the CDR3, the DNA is TGTGCCAGCAGCTTAGTTAGGCCCAGGGGATCTGAAGCTTTCTTT.

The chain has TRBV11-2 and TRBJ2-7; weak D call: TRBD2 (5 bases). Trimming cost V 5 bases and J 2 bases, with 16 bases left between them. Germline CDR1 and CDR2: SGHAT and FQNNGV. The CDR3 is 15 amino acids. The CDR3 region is CASSTLGSGPYEQYF. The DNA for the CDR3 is TGTGCCAGCAGCACCTTGGGAAGCGGTCCCTACGAGCAGTACTTC.

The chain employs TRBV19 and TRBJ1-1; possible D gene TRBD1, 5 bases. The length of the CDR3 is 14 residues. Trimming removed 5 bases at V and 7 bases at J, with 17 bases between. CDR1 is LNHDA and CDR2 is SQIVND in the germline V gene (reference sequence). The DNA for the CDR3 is TGTGCCAGTAGTCCAGGAGACAGCTCGTTTGAAGCTTTCTTT. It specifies CASSPGDSSFEAFF. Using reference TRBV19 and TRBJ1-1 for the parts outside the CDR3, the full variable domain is DGGITQSPKYLFRKEGQNVTLSCEQNLNHDAMYWYRQDPGQGLRLIYYSQIVNDFQKGDIAEGYSVSREKKESFPLTVTSAQKNPTAFYLCASSPGDSSFEAFFGQGTRLTVV.

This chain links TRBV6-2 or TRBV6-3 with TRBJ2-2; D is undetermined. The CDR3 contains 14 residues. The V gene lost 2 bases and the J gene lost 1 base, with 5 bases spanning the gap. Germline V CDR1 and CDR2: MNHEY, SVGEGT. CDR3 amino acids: CASSYVQNTGELFF. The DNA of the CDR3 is TGTGCCAGCAGTTACGTCCAGAACACCGGGGAGCTGTTTTTT.

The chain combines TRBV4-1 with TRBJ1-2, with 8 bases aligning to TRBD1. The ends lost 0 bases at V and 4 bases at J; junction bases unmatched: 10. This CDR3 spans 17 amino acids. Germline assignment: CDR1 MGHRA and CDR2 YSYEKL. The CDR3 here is CASSQDEGRGQSYGYTF. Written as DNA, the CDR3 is TGCGCCAGCAGCCAAGATGAGGGCAGGGGGCAGAGCTATGGCTACACCTTC.

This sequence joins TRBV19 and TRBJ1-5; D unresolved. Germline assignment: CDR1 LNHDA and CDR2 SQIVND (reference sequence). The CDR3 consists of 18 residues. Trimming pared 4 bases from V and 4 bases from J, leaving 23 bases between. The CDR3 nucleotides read TGTGCCAGTAGTAACCCCTCCTCATGGTTTCTAAGAAATCAGCCCCAGCATTTT. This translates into CASSNPSSWFLRNQPQHF. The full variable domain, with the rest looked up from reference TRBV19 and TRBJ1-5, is DGGITQSPKYLFRKEGQNVTLSCEQNLNHDAMYWYRQDPGQGLRLIYYSQIVNDFQKGDIAEGYSVSREKKESFPLTVTSAQKNPTAFYLCASSNPSSWFLRNQPQHFGDGTRLSIL.

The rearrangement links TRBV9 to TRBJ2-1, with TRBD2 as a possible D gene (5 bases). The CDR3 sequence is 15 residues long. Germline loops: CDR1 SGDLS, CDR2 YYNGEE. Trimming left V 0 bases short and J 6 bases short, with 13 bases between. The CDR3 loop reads CASSVGLDEGNEQFF. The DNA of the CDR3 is TGTGCCAGCAGCGTAGGGCTAGACGAGGGCAATGAGCAGTTCTTC. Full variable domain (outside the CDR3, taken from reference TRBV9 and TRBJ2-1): DSGVTQTPKHLITATGQRVTLRCSPRSGDLSVYWYQQSLDQGLQFLIQYYNGEERAKGNILERFSAQQFPDLHSELNLSSLELGDSALYFCASSVGLDEGNEQFFGPGTRLTVL.

The CDR3 region has the DNA TGCGCCAGCAGCCGAGAAGCTCGACTAGCGGGATCCACAGATACGCAGTATTTT. Translated, it gives CASSREARLAGSTDTQYF. The genes are TRBV4-3 and TRBJ2-3; 11 bases align to TRBD2. Looked up from germline, CDR1 is LGHNA and CDR2 is YSLEER. The CDR3 sequence is 18 residues long. V shed 4 bases, J shed 2 bases, and the junction held 11 bases outside the gene matches.

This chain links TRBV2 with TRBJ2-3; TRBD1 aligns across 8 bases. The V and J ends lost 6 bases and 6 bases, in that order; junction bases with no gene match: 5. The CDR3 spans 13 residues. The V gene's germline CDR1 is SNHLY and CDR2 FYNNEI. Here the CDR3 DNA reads TGTGCCAGCAGAAGCCGGGACAGGGATACGCAGTATTTT. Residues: CASRSRDRDTQYF.

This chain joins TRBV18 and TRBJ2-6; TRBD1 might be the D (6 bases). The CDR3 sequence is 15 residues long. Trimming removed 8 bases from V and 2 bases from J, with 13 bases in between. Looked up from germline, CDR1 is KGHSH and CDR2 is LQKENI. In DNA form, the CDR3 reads TGTGCCAGCAGTCCCCAGGGGACTGGGGCCAACGTCCTGACTTTC. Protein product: CASSPQGTGANVLTF.

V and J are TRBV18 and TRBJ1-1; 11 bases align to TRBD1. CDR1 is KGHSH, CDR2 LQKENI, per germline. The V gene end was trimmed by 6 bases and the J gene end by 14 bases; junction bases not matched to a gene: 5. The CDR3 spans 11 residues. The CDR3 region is CASSQGQGAFF. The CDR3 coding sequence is TGTGCCAGCTCCCAAGGACAGGGGGCGTTCTTT.

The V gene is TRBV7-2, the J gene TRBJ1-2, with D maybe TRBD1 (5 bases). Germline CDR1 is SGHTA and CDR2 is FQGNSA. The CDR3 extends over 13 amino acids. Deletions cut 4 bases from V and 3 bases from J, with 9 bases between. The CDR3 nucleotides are TGTGCCAGCAGCTCCGCCAGGGACTATGGCTACACCTTC. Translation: CASSSARDYGYTF.

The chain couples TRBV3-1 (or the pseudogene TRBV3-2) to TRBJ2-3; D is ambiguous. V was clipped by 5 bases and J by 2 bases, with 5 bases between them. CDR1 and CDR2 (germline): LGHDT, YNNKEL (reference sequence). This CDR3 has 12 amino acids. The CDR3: CASSSLTDTQYF. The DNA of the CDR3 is TGTGCCAGCAGCTCCCTCACAGATACGCAGTATTTT.

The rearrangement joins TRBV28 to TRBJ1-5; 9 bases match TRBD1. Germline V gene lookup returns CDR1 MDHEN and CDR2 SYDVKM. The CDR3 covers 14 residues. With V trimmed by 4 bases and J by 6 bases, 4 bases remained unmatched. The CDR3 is CASSWGQGVQPQHF. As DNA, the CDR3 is TGTGCCAGCAGTTGGGGACAGGGTGTTCAGCCCCAGCATTTT.

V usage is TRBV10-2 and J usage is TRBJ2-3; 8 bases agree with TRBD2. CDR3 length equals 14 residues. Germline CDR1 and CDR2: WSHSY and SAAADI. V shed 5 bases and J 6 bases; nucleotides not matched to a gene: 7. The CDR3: CASSLTSEPDTQYF. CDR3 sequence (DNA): TGCGCCAGCAGTCTGACTAGCGAACCGGATACGCAGTATTTT.

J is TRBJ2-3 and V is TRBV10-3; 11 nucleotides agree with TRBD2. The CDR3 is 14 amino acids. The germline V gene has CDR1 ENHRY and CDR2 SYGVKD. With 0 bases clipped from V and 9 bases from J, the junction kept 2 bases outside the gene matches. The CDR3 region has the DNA TGTGCCATCAGTGAGTCGGGACTAGCGGCGACGCAGTATTTT. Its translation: CAISESGLAATQYF.

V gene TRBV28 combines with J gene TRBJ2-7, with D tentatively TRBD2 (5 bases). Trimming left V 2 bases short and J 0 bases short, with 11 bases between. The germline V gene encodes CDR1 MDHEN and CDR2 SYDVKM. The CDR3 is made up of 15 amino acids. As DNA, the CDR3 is TGTGCCAGCAGTTTACGGCCTGGGAGCTCCTACGAGCAGTACTTC. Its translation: CASSLRPGSSYEQYF.

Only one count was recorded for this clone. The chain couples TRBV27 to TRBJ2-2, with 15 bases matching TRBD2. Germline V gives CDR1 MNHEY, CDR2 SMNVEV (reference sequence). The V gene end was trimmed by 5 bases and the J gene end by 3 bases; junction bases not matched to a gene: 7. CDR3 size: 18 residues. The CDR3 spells CASSPRTSGGAYTGELFF. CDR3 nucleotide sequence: TGTGCCAGCAGTCCCCGGACTAGCGGGGGGGCCTACACCGGGGAGCTGTTTTTT.

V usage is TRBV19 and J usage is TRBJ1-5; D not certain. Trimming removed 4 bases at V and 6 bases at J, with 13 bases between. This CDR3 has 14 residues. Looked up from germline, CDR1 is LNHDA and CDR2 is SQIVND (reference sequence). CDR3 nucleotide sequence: TGTGCCAGTAGTACCAACGGGGATATTCAGCCCCAGCATTTT. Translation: CASSTNGDIQPQHF.

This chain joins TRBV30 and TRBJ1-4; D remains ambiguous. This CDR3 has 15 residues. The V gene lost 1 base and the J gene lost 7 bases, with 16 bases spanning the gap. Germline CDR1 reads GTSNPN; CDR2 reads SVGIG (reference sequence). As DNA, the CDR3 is TGTGCCTGGAGTGCCAGGACGGATCGGGGTGAAAAACTGTTTTTT. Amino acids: CAWSARTDRGEKLFF.

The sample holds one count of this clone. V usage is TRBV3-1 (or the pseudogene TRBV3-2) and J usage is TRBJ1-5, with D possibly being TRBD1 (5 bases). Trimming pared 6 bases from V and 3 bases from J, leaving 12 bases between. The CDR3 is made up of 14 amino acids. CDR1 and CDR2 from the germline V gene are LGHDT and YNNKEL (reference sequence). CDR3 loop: CASSPGQNNQPQHF. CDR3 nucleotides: TGTGCCAGCAGTCCTGGACAAAACAATCAGCCCCAGCATTTT.

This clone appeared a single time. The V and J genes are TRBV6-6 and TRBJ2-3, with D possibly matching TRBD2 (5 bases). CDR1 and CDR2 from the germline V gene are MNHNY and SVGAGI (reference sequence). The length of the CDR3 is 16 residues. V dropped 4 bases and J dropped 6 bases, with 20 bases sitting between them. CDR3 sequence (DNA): TGTGCCAGCAGTTCAACGCCCCCGGACTCCTCCGATACGCAGTATTTT. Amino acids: CASSSTPPDSSDTQYF.